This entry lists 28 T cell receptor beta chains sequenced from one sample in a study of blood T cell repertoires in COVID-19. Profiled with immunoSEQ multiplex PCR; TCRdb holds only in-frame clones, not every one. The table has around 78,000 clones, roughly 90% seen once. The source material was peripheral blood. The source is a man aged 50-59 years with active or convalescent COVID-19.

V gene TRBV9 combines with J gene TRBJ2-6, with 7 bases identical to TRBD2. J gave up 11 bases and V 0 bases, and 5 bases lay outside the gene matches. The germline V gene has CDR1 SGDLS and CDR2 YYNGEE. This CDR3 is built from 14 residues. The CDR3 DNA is TGTGCCAGCAGCGTAGCATCCCGGGGGGACGTCCTGACTTTC. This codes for CASSVASRGDVLTF.

This chain's CDR3 is CASTETGSTDTQYF. The CDR3 DNA reads as TGTGCCAGCACCGAGACAGGTAGCACAGATACGCAGTATTTT. The chain couples TRBV6-5 to TRBJ2-3; tentative D call: TRBD1 (6 bases). Trimming shortened V by 7 bases and J by 0 bases, and 11 bases separated the two germline ends. The germline CDR1 and CDR2 sequences are MNHEY and SVGAGI. CDR3 size: 14 residues.

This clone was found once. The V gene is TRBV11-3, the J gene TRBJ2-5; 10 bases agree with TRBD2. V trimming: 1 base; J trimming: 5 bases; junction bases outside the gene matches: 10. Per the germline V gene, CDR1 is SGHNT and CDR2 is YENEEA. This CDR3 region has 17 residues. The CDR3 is CASSLGSSGSLPETQYF. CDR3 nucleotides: TGTGCCAGCAGCTTAGGGTCTAGCGGGAGCCTACCGGAGACCCAGTACTTC.

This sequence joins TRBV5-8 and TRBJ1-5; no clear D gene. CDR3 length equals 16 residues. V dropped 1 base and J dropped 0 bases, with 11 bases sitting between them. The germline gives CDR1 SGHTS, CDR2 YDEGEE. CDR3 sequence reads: CASSLRRRYSNQPQHF. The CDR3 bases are TGTGCCAGCAGCTTGCGGCGGAGGTATAGCAATCAGCCCCAGCATTTT.

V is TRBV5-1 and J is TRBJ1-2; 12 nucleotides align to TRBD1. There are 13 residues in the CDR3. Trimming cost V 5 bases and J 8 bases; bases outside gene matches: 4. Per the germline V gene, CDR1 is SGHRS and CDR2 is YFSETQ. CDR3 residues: CASRAGTGGGYTF. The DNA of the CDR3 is TGCGCCAGCAGGGCCGGGACAGGGGGCGGCTACACCTTC.

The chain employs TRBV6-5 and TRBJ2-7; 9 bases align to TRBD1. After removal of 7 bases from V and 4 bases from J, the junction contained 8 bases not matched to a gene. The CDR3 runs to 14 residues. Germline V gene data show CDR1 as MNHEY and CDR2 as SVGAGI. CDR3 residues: CASTSGTGMYEQYF. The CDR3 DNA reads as TGTGCCAGCACTTCCGGGACAGGGATGTACGAGCAGTACTTC.

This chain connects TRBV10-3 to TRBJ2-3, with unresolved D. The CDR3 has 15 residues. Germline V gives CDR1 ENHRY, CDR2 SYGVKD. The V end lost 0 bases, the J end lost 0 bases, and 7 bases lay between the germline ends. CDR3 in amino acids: CAISESAVSTDTQYF. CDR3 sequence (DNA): TGTGCCATCAGTGAGTCGGCGGTAAGCACAGATACGCAGTATTTT.

The CDR3 bases are TGCGCCAGCAGCTTCGCAGGCGTTGACTATGGCTACACCTTC. It yields the protein CASSFAGVDYGYTF. The chain links TRBV5-1 to TRBJ1-2; D unresolved. Looked up from germline, CDR1 is SGHRS and CDR2 is YFSETQ. CDR3 length: 14 residues. Trimming took off 2 bases at V and 3 bases at J, with 11 bases between the two ends.

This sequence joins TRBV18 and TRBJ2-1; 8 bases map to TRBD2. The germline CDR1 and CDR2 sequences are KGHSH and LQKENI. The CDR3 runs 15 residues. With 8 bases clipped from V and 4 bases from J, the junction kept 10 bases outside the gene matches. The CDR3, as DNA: TGTGCCAGCCATCCAGCGGGAGCGACGTACAATGAGCAGTTCTTC. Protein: CASHPAGATYNEQFF.

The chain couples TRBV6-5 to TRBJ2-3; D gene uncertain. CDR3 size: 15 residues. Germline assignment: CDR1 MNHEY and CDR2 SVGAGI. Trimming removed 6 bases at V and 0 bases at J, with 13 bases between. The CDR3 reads CASSHTDPSTDTQYF. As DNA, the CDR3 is TGTGCCAGCAGCCATACAGATCCTAGCACAGATACGCAGTATTTT.

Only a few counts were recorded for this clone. CDR3 sequence: CARSLFLGLIGNEQFF. The CDR3 DNA sequence: TGTGCCAGAAGCCTCTTTTTGGGACTAATAGGCAATGAGCAGTTCTTC. This rearrangement joins TRBV5-3 to TRBJ2-1; 7 bases map to TRBD2. TRBV5-3 qualifies as an ORF whose function is uncertain. V shed 4 bases and J 6 bases; nucleotides not matched to a gene: 13. CDR3 length: 16 residues.

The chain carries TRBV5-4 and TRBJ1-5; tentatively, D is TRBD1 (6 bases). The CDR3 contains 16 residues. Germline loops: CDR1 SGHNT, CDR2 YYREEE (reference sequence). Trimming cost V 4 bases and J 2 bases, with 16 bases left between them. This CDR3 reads CASSPMNRERNQPQHF. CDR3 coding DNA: TGTGCCAGCAGCCCGATGAACAGGGAACGCAATCAGCCCCAGCATTTT. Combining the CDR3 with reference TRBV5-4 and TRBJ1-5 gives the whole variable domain ETGVTQSPTHLIKTRGQQVTLRCSSQSGHNTVSWYQQALGQGPQFIFQYYREEENGRGNFPPRFSGLQFPNYSSELNVNALELDDSALYLCASSPMNRERNQPQHFGDGTRLSIL.

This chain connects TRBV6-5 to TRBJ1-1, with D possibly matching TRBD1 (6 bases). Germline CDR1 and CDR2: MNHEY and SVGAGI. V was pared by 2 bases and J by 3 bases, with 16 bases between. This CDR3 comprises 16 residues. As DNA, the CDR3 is TGTGCCAGCAGTTACGATCATGAGGGGGAAGACACTGAAGCTTTCTTT. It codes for CASSYDHEGEDTEAFF.

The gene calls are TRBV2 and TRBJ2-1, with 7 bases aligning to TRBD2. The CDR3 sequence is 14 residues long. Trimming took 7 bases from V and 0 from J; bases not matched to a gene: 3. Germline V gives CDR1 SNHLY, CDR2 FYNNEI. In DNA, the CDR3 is TGTGCCAGCAACGGGGGGAGCTCCTACAATGAGCAGTTCTTC. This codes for CASNGGSSYNEQFF.

The chain's CDR3 is CASRHAGQFTGELFF. As DNA, the CDR3 is TGTGCCAGTAGGCACGCGGGACAGTTCACCGGGGAGCTGTTTTTT. The J gene is TRBJ2-2, the V gene TRBV19; D is possibly TRBD1 (7 bases). CDR3 length: 15 residues. The germline V gene encodes CDR1 LNHDA and CDR2 SQIVND (reference sequence). The germline V and J ends were trimmed by 6 bases and 4 bases, with 15 bases remaining between them.

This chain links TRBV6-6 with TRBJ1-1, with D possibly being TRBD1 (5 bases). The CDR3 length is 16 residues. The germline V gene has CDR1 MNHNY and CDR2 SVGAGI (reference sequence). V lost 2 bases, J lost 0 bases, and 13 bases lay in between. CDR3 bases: TGTGCCAGCAGTTACCCCGGGGGAGGATTGAACACTGAAGCTTTCTTT. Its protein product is CASSYPGGGLNTEAFF.

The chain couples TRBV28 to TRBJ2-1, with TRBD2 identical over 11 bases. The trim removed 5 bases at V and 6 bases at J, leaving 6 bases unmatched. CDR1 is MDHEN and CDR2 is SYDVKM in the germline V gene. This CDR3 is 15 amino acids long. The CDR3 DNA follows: TGTGCCAGCAGTCTGACTAGCGGGACCCGCAATGAGCAGTTCTTC. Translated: CASSLTSGTRNEQFF.

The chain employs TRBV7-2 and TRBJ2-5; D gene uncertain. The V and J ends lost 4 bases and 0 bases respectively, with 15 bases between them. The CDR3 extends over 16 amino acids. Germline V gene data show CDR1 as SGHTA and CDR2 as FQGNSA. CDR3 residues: CASSSPRASNQETQYF. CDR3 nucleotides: TGTGCCAGCAGCTCCCCCCGCGCATCCAACCAAGAGACCCAGTACTTC.

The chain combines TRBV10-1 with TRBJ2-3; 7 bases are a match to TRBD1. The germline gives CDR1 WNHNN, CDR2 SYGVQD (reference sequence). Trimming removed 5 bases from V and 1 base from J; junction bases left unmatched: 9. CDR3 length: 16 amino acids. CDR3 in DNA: TGCGCCAGCAGTTTGGTGACCGGGACAGGCACAGATACGCAGTATTTT. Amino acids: CASSLVTGTGTDTQYF.

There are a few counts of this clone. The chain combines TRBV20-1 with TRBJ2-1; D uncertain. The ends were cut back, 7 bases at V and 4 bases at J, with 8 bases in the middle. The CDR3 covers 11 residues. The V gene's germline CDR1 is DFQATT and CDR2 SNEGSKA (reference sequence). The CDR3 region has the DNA TGCAGTGTGTCAGAATACAATGAGCAGTTCTTC. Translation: CSVSEYNEQFF.

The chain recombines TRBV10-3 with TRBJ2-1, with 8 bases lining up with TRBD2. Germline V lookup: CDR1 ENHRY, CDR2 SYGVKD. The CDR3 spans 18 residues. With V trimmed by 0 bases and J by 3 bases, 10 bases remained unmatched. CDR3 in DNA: TGTGCCATCAGTGAGTCCGGGACTAGAAACCCTTTCTACAATGAGCAGTTCTTC. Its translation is CAISESGTRNPFYNEQFF.

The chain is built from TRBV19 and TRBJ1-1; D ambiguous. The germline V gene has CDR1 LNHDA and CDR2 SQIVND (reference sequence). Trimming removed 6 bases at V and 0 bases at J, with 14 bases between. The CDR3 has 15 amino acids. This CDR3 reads CASSTRGPMNTEAFF. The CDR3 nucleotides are TGTGCCAGTAGCACTCGAGGGCCCATGAACACTGAAGCTTTCTTT.

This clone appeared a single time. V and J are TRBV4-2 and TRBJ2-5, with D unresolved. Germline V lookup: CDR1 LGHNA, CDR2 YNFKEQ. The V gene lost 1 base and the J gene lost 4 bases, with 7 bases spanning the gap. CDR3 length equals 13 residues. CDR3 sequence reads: CASSQAGRETQYF. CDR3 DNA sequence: TGTGCCAGCAGCCAAGCGGGTAGAGAGACCCAGTACTTC.

The CDR3 nucleotides read TGTGCCAGCAGATTCGGGGGGCAGAACGAGCAGTACTTC. Its protein product is CASRFGGQNEQYF. This chain joins TRBV25-1 and TRBJ2-7; D perhaps matches TRBD2 (7 bases). CDR1 is MGHDK, CDR2 SYGVNS, per germline. This CDR3 region has 13 residues. The germline V and J ends were trimmed by 6 bases and 5 bases, with 14 bases remaining between them.

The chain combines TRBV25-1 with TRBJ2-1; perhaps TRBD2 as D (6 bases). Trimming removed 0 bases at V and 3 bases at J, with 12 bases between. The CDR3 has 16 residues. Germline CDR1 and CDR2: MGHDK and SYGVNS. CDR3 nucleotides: TGTGCCAGCAGTGAATATACGGGACTTCTCTACAATGAGCAGTTCTTC. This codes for CASSEYTGLLYNEQFF.

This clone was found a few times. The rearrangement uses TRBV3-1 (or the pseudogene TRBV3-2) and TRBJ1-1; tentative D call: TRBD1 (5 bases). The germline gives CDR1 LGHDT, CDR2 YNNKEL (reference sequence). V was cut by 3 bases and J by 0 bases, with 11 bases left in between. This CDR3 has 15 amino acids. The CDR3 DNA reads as TGTGCCAGCAGCCATGCGGGACGGATGAACACTGAAGCTTTCTTT. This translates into CASSHAGRMNTEAFF.

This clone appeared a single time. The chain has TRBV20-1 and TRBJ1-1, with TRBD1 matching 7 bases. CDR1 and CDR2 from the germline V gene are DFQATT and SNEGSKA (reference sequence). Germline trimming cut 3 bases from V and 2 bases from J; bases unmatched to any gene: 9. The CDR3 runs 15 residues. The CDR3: CSASFTGQSNTEAFF. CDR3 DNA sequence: TGCAGTGCTAGTTTTACGGGACAGAGTAACACTGAAGCTTTCTTT.

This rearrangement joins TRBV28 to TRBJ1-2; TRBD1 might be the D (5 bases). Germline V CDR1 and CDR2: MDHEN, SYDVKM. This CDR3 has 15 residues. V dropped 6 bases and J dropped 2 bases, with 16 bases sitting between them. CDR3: CASSPVKTVNYGYTF. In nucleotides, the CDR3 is TGTGCCAGCAGCCCGGTAAAGACAGTGAACTATGGCTACACCTTC.